The TCR beta chain under discussion was sequenced for a study of blood T cell repertoires in COVID-19. Turning to the study itself: Sample material is recorded as cDNA or gDNA derived from T cells, B-cell-depleted T cells, or PBMCs.

CDR3 size: 12 residues. The V gene's germline CDR1 is LNHDA and CDR2 SQIVND (reference sequence). The ends lost 6 bases at V and 2 bases at J; junction bases unmatched: 0. Authors' data handling: Amplification of reference gene primers was used by the study to estimate nucleated cell counts. TCRdb's copy holds only in-frame clones and misses some; the assay was immunoSEQ multiplex PCR. V and J calls and clone size follow that table, whereas D and trimming were derived from the DNA. The table has about 160,000 clones, about 83% seen once. The chain employs TRBV19 and TRBJ1-2; 7 positions agree with TRBD1. The sequence was collected from a man in his forties or fifties who had recovered from COVID-19. Sequenced material: peripheral blood. The CDR3 loop is CASRTGNYGYTF. The CDR3 nucleotides are TGTGCCAGTAGGACAGGGAACTATGGCTACACCTTC.